This T cell receptor (beta chain) was observed in a study of human T cells and chemical hapten exposure. Study in general: Patients, chiefly female, had alopecia areata, totalis or universalis.

In the case of this clonotype: The antigen remains undetermined. A clone one base away is much larger, so this may be a read error.

Germline V lookup: CDR1 SEHNR, CDR2 FQNEAQ (reference sequence). There are 16 residues in the CDR3. TCRdb independently ran MiXCR on the RACE reads; one entry per CDR3 protein. The table shows about 98,000 distinct CDR3 sequences, with 10% to 13% occurring only once. Study-wide results and limits: Counts of TCRs above 1 in 1000 frequency stayed unchanged with DPC sensitization. There was alopecia in the donors, so their immune response may differ from that of healthy people. Significantly more large CDR3 similarity clusters were formed by expanded TCRs than by controls.

Time point denoted: pre-sensitization, week 0. The treatment here: therapeutic diphenylcyclopropenone sensitization with weekly scalp DPC. The clonotype was recovered from a woman aged 55-69 years with alopecia areata. Some clones in this sample may be carry-over from other donors' samples. The source material was whole blood, sampled in connection with sensitization to the hapten diphenylcyclopropenone (DPC). The V call is TRBV7-9, the J call TRBJ1-1; perhaps TRBD1 as D (5 bases). As DNA, the CDR3 is TGTGCCAGCGGCTTAGGTCAGGGTTGGTCGGATACTGAAGCTTTCTTT. It encodes CASGLGQGWSDTEAFF.